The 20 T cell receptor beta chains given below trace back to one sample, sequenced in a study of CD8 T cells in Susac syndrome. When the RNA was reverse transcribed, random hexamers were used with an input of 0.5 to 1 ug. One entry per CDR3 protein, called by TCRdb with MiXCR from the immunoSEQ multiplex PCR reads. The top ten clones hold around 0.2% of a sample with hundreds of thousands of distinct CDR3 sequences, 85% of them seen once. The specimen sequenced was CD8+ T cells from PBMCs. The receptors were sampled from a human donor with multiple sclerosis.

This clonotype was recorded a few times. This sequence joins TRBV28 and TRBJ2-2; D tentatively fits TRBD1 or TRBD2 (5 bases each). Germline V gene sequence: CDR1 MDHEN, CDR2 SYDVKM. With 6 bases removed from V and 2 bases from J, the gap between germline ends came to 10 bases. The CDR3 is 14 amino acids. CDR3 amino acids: CASSGTDNTGELFF. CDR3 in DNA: TGTGCCAGCAGCGGGACCGACAACACCGGGGAGCTGTTTTTT.

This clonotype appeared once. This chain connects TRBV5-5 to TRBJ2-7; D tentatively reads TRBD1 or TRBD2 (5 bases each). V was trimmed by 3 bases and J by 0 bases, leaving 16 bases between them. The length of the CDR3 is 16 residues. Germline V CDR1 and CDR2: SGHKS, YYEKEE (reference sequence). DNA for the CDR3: TGTGCCAGCAGCTGGTATTCCGGGACGGGCTCCTACGAGCAGTACTTC. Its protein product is CASSWYSGTGSYEQYF. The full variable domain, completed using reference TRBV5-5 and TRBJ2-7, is DAGVTQSPTHLIKTRGQQVTLRCSPISGHKSVSWYQQVLGQGPQFIFQYYEKEERGRGNFPDRFSARQFPNYSSELNVNALLLGDSALYLCASSWYSGTGSYEQYFGPGTRLTVT.

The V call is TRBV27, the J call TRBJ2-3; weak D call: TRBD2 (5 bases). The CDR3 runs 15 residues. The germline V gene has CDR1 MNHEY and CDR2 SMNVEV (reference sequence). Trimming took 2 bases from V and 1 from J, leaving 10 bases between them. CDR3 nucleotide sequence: TGTGCCAGCAGTTTACTCCTAGCACGCACAGATACGCAGTATTTT. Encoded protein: CASSLLLARTDTQYF.

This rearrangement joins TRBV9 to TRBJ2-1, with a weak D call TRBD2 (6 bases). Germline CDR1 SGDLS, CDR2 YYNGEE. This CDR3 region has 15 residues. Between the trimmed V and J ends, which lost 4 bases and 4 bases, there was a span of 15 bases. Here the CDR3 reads CASSPEGLGYNEQFF. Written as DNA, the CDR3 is TGTGCCAGCAGCCCGGAGGGCCTCGGGTACAATGAGCAGTTCTTC.

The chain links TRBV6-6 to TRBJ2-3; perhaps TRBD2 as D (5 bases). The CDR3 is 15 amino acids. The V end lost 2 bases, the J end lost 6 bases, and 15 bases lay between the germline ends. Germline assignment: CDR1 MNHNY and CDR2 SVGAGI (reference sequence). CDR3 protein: CASSYEPLRGDTQYF. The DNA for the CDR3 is TGTGCCAGCAGTTACGAGCCCCTCCGCGGGGATACGCAGTATTTT.

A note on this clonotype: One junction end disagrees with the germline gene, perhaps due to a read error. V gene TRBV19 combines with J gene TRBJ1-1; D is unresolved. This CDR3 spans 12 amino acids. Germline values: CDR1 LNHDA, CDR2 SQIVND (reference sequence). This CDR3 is CTSKGGSSTAFF. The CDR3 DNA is TGTACCAGTAAAGGTGGATCAAGTACAGCTTTCTTT.

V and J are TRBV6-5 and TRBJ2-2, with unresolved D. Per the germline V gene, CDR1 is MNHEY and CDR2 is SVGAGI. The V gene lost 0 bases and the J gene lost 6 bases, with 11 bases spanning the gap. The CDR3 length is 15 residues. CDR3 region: CASSYSYAPAGELFF. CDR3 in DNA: TGTGCCAGCAGTTACTCGTATGCCCCTGCCGGGGAGCTGTTTTTT.

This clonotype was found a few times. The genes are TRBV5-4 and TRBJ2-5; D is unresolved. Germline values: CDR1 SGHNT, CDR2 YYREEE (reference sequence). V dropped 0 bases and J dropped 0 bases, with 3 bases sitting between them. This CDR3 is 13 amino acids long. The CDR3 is CASSLGNQETQYF. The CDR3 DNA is TGTGCCAGCAGCTTGGGGAACCAAGAGACCCAGTACTTC.

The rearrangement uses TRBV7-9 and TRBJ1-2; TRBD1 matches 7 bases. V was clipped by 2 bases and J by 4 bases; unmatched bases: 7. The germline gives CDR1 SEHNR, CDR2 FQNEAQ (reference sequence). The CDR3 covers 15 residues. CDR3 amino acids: CASSLNQGETYGYTF. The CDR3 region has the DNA TGTGCCAGCAGCTTAAACCAGGGGGAAACCTATGGCTACACCTTC.

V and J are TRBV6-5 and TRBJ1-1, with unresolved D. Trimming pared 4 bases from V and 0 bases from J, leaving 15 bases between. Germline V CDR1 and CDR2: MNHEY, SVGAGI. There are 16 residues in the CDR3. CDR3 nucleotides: TGTGCCAGCAGTTCCATATCGGCTACTATGAACACTGAAGCTTTCTTT. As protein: CASSSISATMNTEAFF.

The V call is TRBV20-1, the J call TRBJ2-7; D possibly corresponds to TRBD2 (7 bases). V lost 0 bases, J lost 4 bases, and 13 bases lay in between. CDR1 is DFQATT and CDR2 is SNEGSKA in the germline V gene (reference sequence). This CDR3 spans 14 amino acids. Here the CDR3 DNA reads TGCAGTGCTAGAGATCAGGAGGGGGGGTACGAGCAGTACTTC. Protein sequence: CSARDQEGGYEQYF.

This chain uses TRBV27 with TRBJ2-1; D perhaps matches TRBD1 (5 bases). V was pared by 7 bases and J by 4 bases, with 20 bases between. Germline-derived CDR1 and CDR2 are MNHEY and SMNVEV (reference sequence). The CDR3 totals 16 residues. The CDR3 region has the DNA TGTGCCAGCACCACCAAAGGAGCAGGGCTGTACAATGAGCAGTTCTTC. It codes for CASTTKGAGLYNEQFF.

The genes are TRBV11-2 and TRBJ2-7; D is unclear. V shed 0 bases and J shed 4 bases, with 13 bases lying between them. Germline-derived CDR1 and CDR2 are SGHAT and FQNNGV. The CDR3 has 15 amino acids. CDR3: CASSLEVGPQYEQYF. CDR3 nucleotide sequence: TGTGCCAGCAGCTTAGAGGTCGGGCCTCAATACGAGCAGTACTTC.

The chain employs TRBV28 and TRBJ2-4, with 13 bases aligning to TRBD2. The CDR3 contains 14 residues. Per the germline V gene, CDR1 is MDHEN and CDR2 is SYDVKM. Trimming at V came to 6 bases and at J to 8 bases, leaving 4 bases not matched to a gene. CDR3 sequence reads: CASSWTSGSYIQYF. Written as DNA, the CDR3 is TGTGCCAGCAGCTGGACTAGCGGGAGTTACATTCAGTACTTC.

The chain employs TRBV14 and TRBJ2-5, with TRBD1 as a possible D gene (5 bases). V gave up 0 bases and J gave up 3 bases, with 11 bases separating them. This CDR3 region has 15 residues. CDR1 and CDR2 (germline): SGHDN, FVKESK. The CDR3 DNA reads TGTGCCAGCAGCCAAGAAGGTGCAGGGAAAGAGACCCAGTACTTC. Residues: CASSQEGAGKETQYF.

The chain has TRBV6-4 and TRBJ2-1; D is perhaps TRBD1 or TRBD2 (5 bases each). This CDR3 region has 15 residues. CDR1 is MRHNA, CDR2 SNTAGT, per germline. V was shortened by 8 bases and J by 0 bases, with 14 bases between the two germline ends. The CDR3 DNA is TGTGCCAGCGGTCGGGACGGCGGCTCCTACAATGAGCAGTTCTTC. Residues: CASGRDGGSYNEQFF.

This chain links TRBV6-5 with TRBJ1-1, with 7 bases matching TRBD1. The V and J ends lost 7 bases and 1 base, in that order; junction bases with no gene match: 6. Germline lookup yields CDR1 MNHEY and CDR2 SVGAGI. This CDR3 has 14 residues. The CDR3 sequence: CASTRQGRNTEAFF. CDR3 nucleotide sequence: TGTGCCAGCACCCGACAGGGAAGGAACACTGAAGCTTTCTTT.

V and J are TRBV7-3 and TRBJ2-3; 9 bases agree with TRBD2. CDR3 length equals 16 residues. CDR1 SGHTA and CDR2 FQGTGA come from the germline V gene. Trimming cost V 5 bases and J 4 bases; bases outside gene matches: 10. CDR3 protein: CASSRLAGALADTQYF. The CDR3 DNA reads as TGTGCCAGCAGCCGTTTAGCGGGAGCTTTGGCAGATACGCAGTATTTT. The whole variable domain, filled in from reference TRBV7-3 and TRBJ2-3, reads GAGVSQTPSNKVTEKGKYVELRCDPISGHTALYWYRQSLGQGPEFLIYFQGTGAADDSGLPNDRFFAVRPEGSVSTLKIQRTERGDSAVYLCASSRLAGALADTQYFGPGTRLTVL.

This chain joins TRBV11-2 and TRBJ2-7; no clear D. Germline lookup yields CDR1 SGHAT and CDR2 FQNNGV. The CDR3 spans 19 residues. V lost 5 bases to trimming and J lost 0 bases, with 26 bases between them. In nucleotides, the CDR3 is TGTGCCAGCAGCCCGTCCGTCGTTCGAGCTACCCCGCTCTCCTACGAGCAGTACTTC. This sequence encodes CASSPSVVRATPLSYEQYF.

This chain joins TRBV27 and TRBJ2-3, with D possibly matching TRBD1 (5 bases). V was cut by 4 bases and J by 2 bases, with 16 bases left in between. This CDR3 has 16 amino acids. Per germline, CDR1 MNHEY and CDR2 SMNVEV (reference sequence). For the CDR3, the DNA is TGTGCCAGCAGTTCCAGGGCTGAGTCCATCACAGATACGCAGTATTTT. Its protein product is CASSSRAESITDTQYF.